This TCR beta chain was observed in a study of T-cell memory formation after mild COVID-19. Study-level information: TCR clusters were mostly donor specific. Overall study results and limits: Pre-infection memory showed some responding clones, and this suggested that cross-reactive memory joined. Day 15 to 85 contractors were CD4/CD8 balanced; later expanders leaned CD4+. Contracting clones localized mainly to CM and EM when CD4+ and mainly to EMRA when CD8+.

The CDR3 covers 15 residues. J lost 2 bases, V lost 5 bases, and 6 bases had no gene match. For this clonotype: No antigen is known for it.

TCRdb passed the 5' RACE reads through MiXCR, listing each CDR3 protein once. The sample has a few hundred thousand distinct CDR3 sequences; 24% are singletons. This sequence originates from an adult woman who had mild COVID-19 (a few samples of this study predate the infection). Cell type and time point are not known. The chain is built from TRBV12-3 or TRBV12-4 and TRBJ2-1; TRBD2 aligns across 7 bases. Sequencing was performed on PBMCs or a T cell subset sorted from them (not recorded which). The CDR3 spells CASSAWAGAYNEQFF. The CDR3 DNA is TGTGCCAGCAGTGCCTGGGCGGGAGCCTACAATGAGCAGTTCTTC.